The sequence of this T cell receptor beta chain was determined in a study of T cells after yellow fever vaccination. Study-level points and caveats: Weaker, the secondary response had a peak occurring faster, on day 5 versus 15. At about 97% for CD4 and approximately 89% for CD8, most primary-vaccination clones showed up again after the booster. One caveat is that FACS-sorted repertoires could contain abundant clonotypes contaminating from the bulk population.

A universal primer site and UMIs were added as TCR cDNA was made by 5'RACE template switching. TCRdb ran MiXCR on the 5' RACE reads and lists one entry per CDR3 protein. The sample includes 500,000 to 650,000 distinct CDR3 sequences, roughly an eighth of them seen just once. Comments on this clonotype: Antigen specificity is unknown.

The sample here was PBMCs, taken on the day of the yellow fever booster vaccination. The TCR comes from a man between 25 and 39 years old who received the YFV17D yellow fever vaccine.

Here the CDR3 reads CSVVDSDGYTF. CDR3 bases: TGCAGCGTCGTGGACAGTGATGGCTACACCTTC. V and J are TRBV29-1 and TRBJ1-2, with D possibly being TRBD1 (6 bases). The CDR3 runs 11 residues. The V end was cut by 6 bases, the J end by 6 bases, with 11 bases between. Germline CDR1 is SQVTM and CDR2 is ANQGSEA.